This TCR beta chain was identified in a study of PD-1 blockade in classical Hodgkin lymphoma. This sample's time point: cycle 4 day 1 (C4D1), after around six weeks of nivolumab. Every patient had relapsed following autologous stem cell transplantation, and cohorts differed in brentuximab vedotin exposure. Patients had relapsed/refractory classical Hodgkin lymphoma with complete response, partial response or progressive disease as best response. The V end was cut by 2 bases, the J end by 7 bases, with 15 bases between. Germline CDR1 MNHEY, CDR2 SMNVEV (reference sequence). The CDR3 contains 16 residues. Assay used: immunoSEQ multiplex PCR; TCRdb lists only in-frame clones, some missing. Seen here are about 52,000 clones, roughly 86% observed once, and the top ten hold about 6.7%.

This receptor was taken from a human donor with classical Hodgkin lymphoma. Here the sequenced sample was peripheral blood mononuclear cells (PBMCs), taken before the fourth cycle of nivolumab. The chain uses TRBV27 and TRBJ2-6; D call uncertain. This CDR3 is CASSLMSGILANVLTF. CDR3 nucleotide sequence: TGTGCCAGCAGTTTAATGTCCGGTATTTTAGCCAACGTCCTGACTTTC.